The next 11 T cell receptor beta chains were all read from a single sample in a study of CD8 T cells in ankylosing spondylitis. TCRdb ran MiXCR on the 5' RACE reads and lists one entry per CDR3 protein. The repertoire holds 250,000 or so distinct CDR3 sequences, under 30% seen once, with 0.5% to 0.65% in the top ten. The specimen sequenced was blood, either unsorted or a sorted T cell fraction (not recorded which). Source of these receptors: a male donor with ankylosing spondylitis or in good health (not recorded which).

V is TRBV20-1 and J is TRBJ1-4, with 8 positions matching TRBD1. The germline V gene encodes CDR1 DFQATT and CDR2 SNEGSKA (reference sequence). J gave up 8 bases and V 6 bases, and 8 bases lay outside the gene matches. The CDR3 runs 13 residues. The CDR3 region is CSAATGDQEKLFF. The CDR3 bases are TGCAGTGCCGCGACAGGGGATCAAGAAAAACTGTTTTTT.

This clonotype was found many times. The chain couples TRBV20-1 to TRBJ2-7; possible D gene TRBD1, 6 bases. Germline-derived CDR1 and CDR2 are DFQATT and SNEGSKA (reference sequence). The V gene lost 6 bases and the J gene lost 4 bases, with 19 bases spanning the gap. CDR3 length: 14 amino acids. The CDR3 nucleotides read TGCAGTGCAGATAATTTCCCGGGGACATACGAGCAGTACTTC. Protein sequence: CSADNFPGTYEQYF.

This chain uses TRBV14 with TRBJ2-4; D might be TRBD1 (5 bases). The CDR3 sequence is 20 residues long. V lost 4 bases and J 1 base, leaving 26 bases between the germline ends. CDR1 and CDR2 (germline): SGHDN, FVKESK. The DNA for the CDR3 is TGTGCCAGCAGCCGTCCTGCCCGCAGGGAACGACGAACGGCCAAAAACATTCAGTACTTC. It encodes CASSRPARRERRTAKNIQYF.

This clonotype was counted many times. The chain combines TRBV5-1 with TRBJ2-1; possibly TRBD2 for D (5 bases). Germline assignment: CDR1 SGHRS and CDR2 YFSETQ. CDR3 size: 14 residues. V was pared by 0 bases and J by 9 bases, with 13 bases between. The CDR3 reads CASSLELVGSEQFF. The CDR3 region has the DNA TGCGCCAGCAGCTTGGAACTAGTTGGTAGTGAGCAGTTCTTC.

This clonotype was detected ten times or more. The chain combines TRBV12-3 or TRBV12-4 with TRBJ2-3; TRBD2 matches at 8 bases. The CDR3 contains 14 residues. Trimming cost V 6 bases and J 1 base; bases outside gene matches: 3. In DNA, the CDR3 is TGTGCCAGCAGCCCGGGACTAGGCACAGATACGCAGTATTTT. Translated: CASSPGLGTDTQYF.

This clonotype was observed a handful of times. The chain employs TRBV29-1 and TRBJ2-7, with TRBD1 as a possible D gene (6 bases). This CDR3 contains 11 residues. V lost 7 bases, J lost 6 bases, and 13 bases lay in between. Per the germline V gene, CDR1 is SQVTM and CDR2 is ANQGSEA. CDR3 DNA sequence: TGCAGCGCCGCCGGGACACGCGAGCAGTACTTC. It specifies CSAAGTREQYF.

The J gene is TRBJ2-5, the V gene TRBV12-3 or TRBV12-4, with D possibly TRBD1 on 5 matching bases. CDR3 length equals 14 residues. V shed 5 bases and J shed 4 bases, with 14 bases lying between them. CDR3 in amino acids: CASSLTRGAETQYF. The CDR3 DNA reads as TGTGCCAGCAGTCTAACAAGGGGTGCAGAGACCCAGTACTTC.

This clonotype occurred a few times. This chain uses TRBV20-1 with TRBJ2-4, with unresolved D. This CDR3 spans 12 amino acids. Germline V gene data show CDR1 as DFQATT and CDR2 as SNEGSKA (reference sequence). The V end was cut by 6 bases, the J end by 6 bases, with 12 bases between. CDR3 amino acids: CSAPRPGNIQYF. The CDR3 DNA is TGCAGTGCCCCGAGGCCGGGAAACATTCAGTACTTC.

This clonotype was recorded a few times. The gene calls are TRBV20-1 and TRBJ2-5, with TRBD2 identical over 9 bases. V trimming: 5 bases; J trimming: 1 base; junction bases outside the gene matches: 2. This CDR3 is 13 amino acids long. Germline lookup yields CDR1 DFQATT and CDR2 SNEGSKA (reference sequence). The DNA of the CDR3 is TGCAGTGCTTTGACTAGCGGCCAAGAGACCCAGTACTTC. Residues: CSALTSGQETQYF.

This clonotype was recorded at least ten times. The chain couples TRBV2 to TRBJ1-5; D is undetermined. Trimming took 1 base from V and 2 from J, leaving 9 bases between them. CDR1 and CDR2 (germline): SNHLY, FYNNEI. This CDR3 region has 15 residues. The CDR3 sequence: CASSEDFQGNQPQHF. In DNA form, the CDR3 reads TGTGCCAGCAGTGAAGACTTTCAAGGCAATCAGCCCCAGCATTTT.

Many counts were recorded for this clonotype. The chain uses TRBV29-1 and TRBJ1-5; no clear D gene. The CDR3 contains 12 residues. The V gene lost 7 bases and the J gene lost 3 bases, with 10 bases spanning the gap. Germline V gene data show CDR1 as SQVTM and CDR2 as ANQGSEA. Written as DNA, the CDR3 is TGCAGCGCCCGGGTCCCCAATCAGCCCCAGCATTTT. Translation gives CSARVPNQPQHF.